This is a list of T cell receptor beta chains from one sample in a study of shared clonotypes between healthy human individuals. Produced via immunoSEQ multiplex PCR; TCRdb's table is partial and in-frame only. This table holds under 2,500,000 clones, around 95% found once. Sequences were obtained from naive CD4+ T cells sorted from blood. These receptors were obtained from a man between 18 and 35 years old in good health. The CDR3 runs from the conserved cysteine through the conserved F or W. D genes are given only for firm matches. Size values are once, few and many counts, or a class for expanded clones, and some rows have none.

j_call d_call clone_size v_call cdr3_nt cdr3_aa
TRBJ1-1 . . TRBV7-2 TGTGCCAGCAGCTTAGCTGCAGGCTCCGCTGAAGCTTTCTTT CASSLAAGSAEAFF
TRBJ1-1 . . TRBV6-5 TGTGCCAGCAGTCGAGGACGGATGAACACTGAAGCTTTCTTT CASSRGRMNTEAFF
TRBJ1-6 . once TRBV7-2 TGTGCCAGCAGCTCCCGAACTTCACCCCTCCACTTT CASSSRTSPLHF
TRBJ1-4 . . TRBV18 TGTGCCAGCTCAGCTTATTTCGGGGTATCAACTAATGAAAAACTGTTTTTT CASSAYFGVSTNEKLFF
TRBJ1-2 . . TRBV5-1 TGCGCCAGCCGCCAAACCACTAACTATGGCTACACCTTC CASRQTTNYGYTF
TRBJ1-2 . . TRBV5-1 TGCGCCAGCAGCTCGTCGGACGGGGGAGGCTATGGCTACACCTTC CASSSSDGGGYGYTF
TRBJ2-2 . . TRBV7-9 TGTGCCAGCAGCTTAGAAGGCAGGGGAACCGGGGAGCTGTTTTTT CASSLEGRGTGELFF
TRBJ2-7 TRBD2 . TRBV11-2 TGTGCCAGCAGCCACCTAGCGGGAAGGCTCGAGCAGTACTTC CASSHLAGRLEQYF
TRBJ2-7 TRBD1 . TRBV2 TGTGCCAGCAGGAGGGACAGGGCTTCCTACGAGCAGTACTTC CASRRDRASYEQYF
TRBJ1-2 . . TRBV29-1 TGCAGCGTTAATCAAGTACACGACAGCAACTATGGCTACACCTTC CSVNQVHDSNYGYTF
TRBJ1-6 . once TRBV7-6 TGTGCCAGCAGCCCCTACCCCGCAGGGAACTCACCCCTCCACTTT CASSPYPAGNSPLHF
TRBJ2-7 TRBD1 . TRBV28 TGTGCCAGCAGTGCGGGGGACAGGGGGTCCTACGAGCAGTACTTC CASSAGDRGSYEQYF
TRBJ2-7 TRBD2 . TRBV6-5 TGTGCCAGCAGTTACTTCGGGACTAGCGCTACCTACGAGCAGTACTTC CASSYFGTSATYEQYF
TRBJ2-7 TRBD1 . TRBV28 TGTGCCAGCAGTTTTGTTACAGGGGGCTACGAGCAGTACTTC CASSFVTGGYEQYF
TRBJ2-3 . . TRBV4-3 TGCGCCAGCAGCCAAGATCTTGGAGGGGGCAGAGATACGCAGTATTTT CASSQDLGGGRDTQYF
TRBJ2-2 . . TRBV30 TGTGCCTGGGGCAGGGGACTGACGAACACCGGGGAGCTGTTTTTT CAWGRGLTNTGELFF
TRBJ2-7 TRBD2 . TRBV10-3 TGTGCCATCGGGACTAGCGGGGCCGCCTACGAGCAGTACTTC CAIGTSGAAYEQYF
TRBJ2-7 . . TRBV10-2 TGCGCCAGCAGTGAGTCGAGTTTTATGGCAGGGACTGCCCACGAGCAGTACTTC CASSESSFMAGTAHEQYF
TRBJ1-6 . . TRBV6-5 TGTGCCAGCAGGCGACTCCAGGGACCCCTCCACTTT CASRRLQGPLHF
TRBJ2-2 TRBD1 . TRBV28 TGTGCCAGCAGTTCCCCGTTCACAGGGGGCGCGGGCGGGGAGCTGTTTTTT CASSSPFTGGAGGELFF
TRBJ2-1 . . TRBV9 TGTGCCAGCAGCAAGACAGACCAGCCTTTTCCCAATGAGCAGTTCTTC CASSKTDQPFPNEQFF
TRBJ1-1 TRBD1 . TRBV5-1 TGCGCCAGCAGCTTGGGACAGGGCCTAGTAAACACTGAAGCTTTCTTT CASSLGQGLVNTEAFF
TRBJ1-6 . . TRBV6-6 TGTGCCAGCAGTACTGCTGGGAGCTCCTATAATTCACCCCTCCACTTT CASSTAGSSYNSPLHF
TRBJ2-1 TRBD2 . TRBV2 TGTGCCAGCAGAGTCTGGACTAGCGGGGACAATGAGCAGTTCTTC CASRVWTSGDNEQFF
TRBJ1-3 . . TRBV13 TGTGCCAGCAGCTTAAACGCGGGCTCTGGAAACACCATATATTTT CASSLNAGSGNTIYF
TRBJ1-4 . . TRBV5-1 TGCGCCAGCAGCTTGCTGGGCGCAACTAATGAAAAACTGTTTTTT CASSLLGATNEKLFF
TRBJ2-2 TRBD1 . TRBV10-2 TGCGCCAGCAGGGGATCAGGGGGCTGGACCGGGGAGCTGTTTTTT CASRGSGGWTGELFF
TRBJ2-7 TRBD2 once TRBV10-3 TGTGCCATAACTAGCGGGGGGTCTACCGACGAGCAGTACTTC CAITSGGSTDEQYF
TRBJ1-3 . . TRBV5-4 TGTGCCAGCAGGGTTGGACAGTCTGGAAACACCATATATTTT CASRVGQSGNTIYF
TRBJ1-1 . . TRBV7-3 TGTGCCAGCAGTCCGGGACTGATTAACACTGAAGCTTTCTTT CASSPGLINTEAFF
TRBJ2-2 TRBD1 . TRBV19 TGTGCCAGTAGTACCGACAGGGGTACCGGGGAGCTGTTTTTT CASSTDRGTGELFF
TRBJ2-2 TRBD2 . TRBV9 TGTGCCAGCAGCTCCCAGCGGGAGCACACCGGGGAGCTGTTTTTT CASSSQREHTGELFF
TRBJ1-1 . . TRBV2 TGTGCCAGCAGCCCCGGGGAGATGAACACTGAAGCTTTCTTT CASSPGEMNTEAFF
TRBJ2-5 . . TRBV5-4 TGTGCCAGCAGCACCAAAGGGGCCCAAGAGACCCAGTACTTC CASSTKGAQETQYF
TRBJ1-1 TRBD1 . TRBV7-2 TGTGCCAGCAGCTTGGCGGGGACAGCGAACACTGAAGCTTTCTTT CASSLAGTANTEAFF